These 17 T cell receptor beta chains came from one sample sequenced in a study of cytomegalovirus exposure and HLA in healthy donors. Primers: 60 Vbeta forward and 13 Jbeta reverse. The assay was immunoSEQ multiplex PCR, and TCRdb's table has in-frame clones only and misses some. The table shows about 210,000 clones, with about 80% occurring only once. Material: PBMCs. All receptors come from a man in his forties in good health and CMV-seropositive.

The gene calls are TRBV19 and TRBJ2-1, with TRBD2 matching over 11 bases. Germline CDR1 is LNHDA and CDR2 is SQIVND (reference sequence). The ends lost 3 bases at V and 8 bases at J; junction bases unmatched: 6. The CDR3 sequence is 15 residues long. The CDR3 DNA is TGTGCCAGTAGTATCGGTAGCGGGAGGGCCCATGAGCAGTTCTTC. It encodes CASSIGSGRAHEQFF. The full variable domain, rest sourced from reference TRBV19 and TRBJ2-1, is DGGITQSPKYLFRKEGQNVTLSCEQNLNHDAMYWYRQDPGQGLRLIYYSQIVNDFQKGDIAEGYSVSREKKESFPLTVTSAQKNPTAFYLCASSIGSGRAHEQFFGPGTRLTVL.

The chain uses TRBV2 and TRBJ2-1; weak D call: TRBD1 (5 bases). Trimming pared 6 bases from V and 6 bases from J, leaving 18 bases between. This CDR3 has 15 residues. Per germline, CDR1 SNHLY and CDR2 FYNNEI. The CDR3, as DNA: TGTGCCAGCAGAACCCTAAGGTTGGGGCCCAATGAGCAGTTCTTC. Translation: CASRTLRLGPNEQFF. The whole variable domain, remainder taken from reference TRBV2 and TRBJ2-1, is EPEVTQTPSHQVTQMGQEVILRCVPISNHLYFYWYRQILGQKVEFLVSFYNNEISEKSEIFDDQFSVERPDGSNFTLKIRSTKLEDSAMYFCASRTLRLGPNEQFFGPGTRLTVL.

This chain uses TRBV13 with TRBJ1-1, with D possibly matching TRBD1 (6 bases). With 4 bases removed from V and 4 bases from J, the gap between germline ends came to 13 bases. CDR1 and CDR2 from the germline V gene are PRHDT and FYEKMQ (reference sequence). The CDR3 runs 14 residues. CDR3 residues: CASSYRVSGTEAFF. CDR3 nucleotides: TGTGCCAGCAGCTACAGGGTTTCAGGCACTGAAGCTTTCTTT.

The chain links TRBV7-9 to TRBJ2-3; D might be TRBD2 (6 bases). Deletions cut 0 bases from V and 5 bases from J, with 12 bases between. Germline values: CDR1 SEHNR, CDR2 FQNEAQ (reference sequence). The CDR3 has 15 amino acids. The CDR3 region is CASSLAEVGGDTQYF. DNA of the CDR3: TGTGCCAGCAGCTTAGCTGAGGTCGGGGGAGATACGCAGTATTTT. The whole variable domain, filled in from reference TRBV7-9 and TRBJ2-3, reads DTGVSQNPRHKITKRGQNVTFRCDPISEHNRLYWYRQTLGQGPEFLTYFQNEAQLEKSRLLSDRFSAERPKGSFSTLEIQRTEQGDSAMYLCASSLAEVGGDTQYFGPGTRLTVL.

The gene calls are TRBV9 and TRBJ2-1, with 9 bases matching TRBD2. CDR1 is SGDLS, CDR2 YYNGEE, per germline. Losses at the gene ends were 0 bases for V and 4 bases for J; bases not matched to a gene: 5. The CDR3 is 16 amino acids. The CDR3 nucleotides are TGTGCCAGCAGCGTAGTGGTGACTAGCGGTTACAATGAGCAGTTCTTC. As protein: CASSVVVTSGYNEQFF.

The chain has TRBV27 and TRBJ1-5; TRBD1 matches at 7 bases. The germline gives CDR1 MNHEY, CDR2 SMNVEV (reference sequence). This CDR3 has 15 residues. Germline trimming cut 6 bases from V and 5 bases from J; bases unmatched to any gene: 10. Here the CDR3 DNA reads TGTGCCAGCAGCTCCCTCCAGGGGGTTGATCAGCCCCAGCATTTT. Residues: CASSSLQGVDQPQHF.

The genes are TRBV11-2 and TRBJ1-4; possible D gene TRBD1, 5 bases. Trimming removed 4 bases at V and 7 bases at J, with 13 bases between. From germline, CDR1 is SGHAT and CDR2 FQNNGV. The CDR3 covers 14 residues. DNA for the CDR3: TGTGCCAGCAGCTCATTTCACGGGGGTGAAAAACTGTTTTTT. It specifies CASSSFHGGEKLFF.

This clone showed up just a few times. The chain has TRBV19 and TRBJ2-2; 14 bases align to TRBD2. The V gene end was trimmed by 6 bases and the J gene end by 7 bases; junction bases not matched to a gene: 4. The CDR3 spans 15 residues. The germline CDR1 and CDR2 sequences are LNHDA and SQIVND (reference sequence). In nucleotides, the CDR3 is TGTGCCAGTAGGGGACTAGCGGGAGTAGGCGGGGAGCTGTTTTTT. This codes for CASRGLAGVGGELFF.

This clone has only one observation. The genes are TRBV6-6 and TRBJ1-2; D possibly corresponds to TRBD1 (5 bases). The V and J ends lost 6 bases and 0 bases respectively, with 17 bases between them. The CDR3 spans 16 residues. Germline V gene data show CDR1 as MNHNY and CDR2 as SVGAGI (reference sequence). CDR3 amino acids: CASSHWSLGANYGYTF. The CDR3 DNA sequence: TGTGCCAGCAGCCACTGGTCGTTAGGGGCTAACTATGGCTACACCTTC.

This clone was counted a few times. The chain is built from TRBV7-2 and TRBJ2-7; D not certain. The CDR3 extends over 12 amino acids. The germline gives CDR1 SGHTA, CDR2 FQGNSA. V gave up 5 bases and J gave up 11 bases, with 16 bases separating them. The CDR3 loop reads CASSTPGEPEYV. CDR3 coding DNA: TGTGCCAGCAGCACACCTGGCGAGCCGGAGTACGTC.

This chain links TRBV7-8 with TRBJ2-1; 13 positions agree with TRBD2. The germline gives CDR1 SGHVS, CDR2 FQNEAQ. Trimming took 3 bases from V and 4 from J; bases not matched to a gene: 0. This CDR3 spans 15 amino acids. CDR3: CASSLGLAGYNEQFF. The CDR3 nucleotides read TGTGCCAGCAGCTTGGGACTAGCGGGATACAATGAGCAGTTCTTC.

The rearrangement uses TRBV15 and TRBJ2-1, with 7 bases lining up with TRBD2. The V segment lost 0 bases and the J segment 0 bases; nucleotides outside the gene matches: 5. The CDR3 has 17 residues. Germline CDR1 and CDR2: LNHNV and YYDKDF (reference sequence). The CDR3: CATSRDLAASSYNEQFF. Written as DNA, the CDR3 is TGTGCCACCAGCAGAGATCTAGCGGCTAGCTCCTACAATGAGCAGTTCTTC.

The chain combines TRBV6-5 with TRBJ1-1; the match to TRBD1 covers 8 bases. V lost 0 bases, J lost 5 bases, and 5 bases stayed unmatched. This CDR3 is built from 15 residues. Germline V gene lookup returns CDR1 MNHEY and CDR2 SVGAGI. CDR3 amino acids: CASSYSRQGRTEAFF. The CDR3 bases are TGTGCCAGCAGTTACTCGAGACAGGGGAGAACTGAAGCTTTCTTT.

This rearrangement joins TRBV4-1 to TRBJ1-5; no firm D call. The CDR3 spans 15 residues. The germline CDR1 and CDR2 sequences are MGHRA and YSYEKL. V lost 4 bases and J lost 7, with 17 bases in between. The CDR3 coding sequence is TGCGCCAGCAGCCCCGTGGAGGATCCAGACCAGCCCCAGCATTTT. Residues: CASSPVEDPDQPQHF.

This sequence joins TRBV4-2 and TRBJ2-2, with 10 nucleotides matching TRBD2. The CDR3 runs 18 residues. Looked up from germline, CDR1 is LGHNA and CDR2 is YNFKEQ. V lost 0 bases, J lost 5 bases, and 9 bases stayed unmatched. CDR3 coding DNA: TGTGCCAGCAGCCAAGATCTTTCCCTAGCGGGAGATACCGGGGAGCTGTTTTTT. Its protein is CASSQDLSLAGDTGELFF.

The sample holds a few counts of this clone. This sample includes further DNA sequences coding for the same CDR3. V usage is TRBV19 and J usage is TRBJ2-3; TRBD2 aligns across 11 bases. This CDR3 region has 12 residues. Germline trimming cut 8 bases from V and 6 bases from J; bases unmatched to any gene: 1. Germline V gene lookup returns CDR1 LNHDA and CDR2 SQIVND (reference sequence). The CDR3 loop reads CASRLAGDTQYF. In nucleotides, the CDR3 is TGTGCCAGTCGACTAGCGGGGGATACGCAGTATTTT.

The chain links TRBV27 to TRBJ1-4; possible D gene TRBD1, 5 bases. Trimming took 3 bases from V and 6 from J, leaving 20 bases between them. Germline V gene sequence: CDR1 MNHEY, CDR2 SMNVEV (reference sequence). This CDR3 contains 17 residues. CDR3 residues: CASSFRPLTVLDEKLFF. The CDR3 coding sequence is TGTGCCAGCAGTTTTCGTCCCTTGACAGTTTTAGATGAAAAACTGTTTTTT.